This is a list of T cell receptor beta chains from one sample in a study of blood T cells in healthy people across ages. TCRdb processed the 5' RACE reads anew with MiXCR; each CDR3 protein has one entry. The sample consists of roughly 1,500,000 distinct CDR3 sequences, around 35% of them appearing once. Sequenced: blood. These receptor sequences come from a young woman in good health. Both conserved end residues are part of each CDR3. The order of the fields is D gene, V gene, clone size, J gene, CDR3 DNA, CDR3 protein. D genes are given only for firm matches. Not every row has a clone size; where given, it reads once, few, many or a size class.

D: .; V: TRBV27; size: .; J: TRBJ1-6; DNA: TGTGCCAACAGTCGGGGGGCGACGTTGAATTCACCCCTCCACTTT; CDR3: CANSRGATLNSPLHF
D: TRBD1; V: TRBV2; size: few; J: TRBJ2-1; DNA: TGTGCCAGCAGCCGCGGGACAGGCGACTACAATGAGCAGTTCTTC; CDR3: CASSRGTGDYNEQFF
D: .; V: TRBV5-6; size: .; J: TRBJ2-2; DNA: TGTGCCAGCAGCTCCGGGGCCTCGAACACCGGGGAGCTGTTTTTT; CDR3: CASSSGASNTGELFF
D: TRBD2; V: TRBV3-1; size: .; J: TRBJ2-1; DNA: TGTGCCAGCAGCCAAGAGGGCGGGAGGGCTGAGCAGTTCTTC; CDR3: CASSQEGGRAEQFF
D: .; V: TRBV12-3/TRBV12-4; size: .; J: TRBJ2-3; DNA: TGTGCCAGCCAGGGGTTCGCAGATACGCAGTATTTT; CDR3: CASQGFADTQYF
D: .; V: TRBV7-9; size: few; J: TRBJ1-1; DNA: TGTGCCAGCAGCTTAGCGACGGGCGGAGACACTGAAGCTTTCTTT; CDR3: CASSLATGGDTEAFF
D: .; V: TRBV30; size: .; J: TRBJ1-5; DNA: TGTGCCTGGAGTGTACAGTATCGGCAGCCCCAGCATTTT; CDR3: CAWSVQYRQPQHF
D: .; V: TRBV4-1; size: .; J: TRBJ1-5; DNA: TGCGCCAGCAGCCCCACGGTGTTGGGAAATCAGCCCCAGCATTTT; CDR3: CASSPTVLGNQPQHF
D: .; V: TRBV29-1; size: few; J: TRBJ1-1; DNA: TGCAGCGTTGAAGCCGAAGAGGGCAGGGTAGGTGAAGCTTTCTTT; CDR3: CSVEAEEGRVGEAFF
D: TRBD1; V: TRBV6-1; size: .; J: TRBJ2-2; DNA: TGTGCCAGCAGTGAGGGACAGGTGAAGACCGGGGAGCTGTTTTTT; CDR3: CASSEGQVKTGELFF
D: .; V: TRBV24-1; size: .; J: TRBJ2-2; DNA: TGTGCCTCCAGTGATGGGCCGGGGGAGCTGTTTTTT; CDR3: CASSDGPGELFF
D: .; V: TRBV27; size: .; J: TRBJ2-5; DNA: TGTGCCAGCAGTTTTTCACAAATGCAAGAGACCCAGTACTTC; CDR3: CASSFSQMQETQYF
D: TRBD2; V: TRBV2; size: .; J: TRBJ2-6; DNA: TGTGCCAGCACCTCATTAGCGGGAGCCCTCTCTGGGGCCAACGTCCTGACTTTC; CDR3: CASTSLAGALSGANVLTF
D: TRBD1; V: TRBV4-2; size: .; J: TRBJ2-3; DNA: TGTGCCAGCAGCCACCGAGACAGGGCCCCAGATACGCAGTATTTT; CDR3: CASSHRDRAPDTQYF
D: .; V: TRBV20-1; size: .; J: TRBJ1-2; DNA: TGCAGTGCAGTCGCCCGGTATGGCTACACCTTC; CDR3: CSAVARYGYTF
D: .; V: TRBV20-1; size: .; J: TRBJ1-1; DNA: TGCAGCCCGCCCAGGGACACCGAAGCTTTCTTT; CDR3: CSPPRDTEAFF
D: .; V: TRBV10-3; size: .; J: TRBJ1-1; DNA: TGTGCCATCAGTGAGTCTACGAAGGGCACTGAAGCTTTCTTT; CDR3: CAISESTKGTEAFF
D: .; V: TRBV21-1; size: .; J: TRBJ2-5; DNA: TGTGCCAGAGAGAACACGGACCGGGAGACCCAGTACTTC; CDR3: CARENTDRETQYF
D: TRBD2; V: TRBV27; size: .; J: TRBJ2-7; DNA: TGTGCCAGCAGAAAGACTAGCGGGCCTCCTACAGAGCAGTACTTC; CDR3: CASRKTSGPPTEQYF
D: TRBD2; V: TRBV4-1; size: many; J: TRBJ2-1; DNA: TGCGCCAGCAGCCAAGTTAGGACTAGCGGGTCCAATGAGCAGTTCTTC; CDR3: CASSQVRTSGSNEQFF
D: .; V: TRBV6-6; size: .; J: TRBJ2-3; DNA: TGTGCCAGCACGGAGGGGGTGGATACGCAGTATTTT; CDR3: CASTEGVDTQYF
D: .; V: TRBV5-1; size: many; J: TRBJ2-7; DNA: TGCGCCAGCAGCCCGGAGGGGGCCGGGGACAGCTATGCCTACGAGCAGTACTTC; CDR3: CASSPEGAGDSYAYEQYF
D: TRBD1; V: TRBV7-2; size: few; J: TRBJ1-6; DNA: TGTGCCAGCAGCTATACAGGGGCCTATAATTCACCCCTCCACTTT; CDR3: CASSYTGAYNSPLHF